The T cell receptor beta chain under discussion was sequenced for a study of T cell responses to AZD1222 COVID-19 vaccine. For the study at large: Pooling of second doses given at about 4 or about 12 weeks was done. Study findings and constraints: Receipt of two AZD1222 doses was followed by a rise in Spike-specific TCR breadth and depth. Baseline testing showed seropositivity in only a handful of AZD1222 recipients. White British people made up most donors, females outnumbered males, and clonal diversity was possibly underestimated.

Note on this clone: What it binds is unknown.

Deletions cut 3 bases from V and 3 bases from J, with 5 bases between. The CDR3 loop spans 12 amino acids. Per germline, CDR1 SNHLY and CDR2 FYNNEI. TCRdb's copy holds only in-frame clones and misses some; the assay was immunoSEQ multiplex PCR. The sample yields some 160,000 clones, approximately 93% seen once. This material consisted of peripheral blood, taken on day 0 of AZD1222 vaccination. The chain employs TRBV2 and TRBJ1-2; D call uncertain. The clonotype was recovered from an adult in good health. The CDR3 nucleotides are TGTGCCAGCAGTGAGTTGGACTATGGCTACACCTTC. This gives the protein CASSELDYGYTF. Full variable domain (outside the CDR3, taken from reference TRBV2 and TRBJ1-2): EPEVTQTPSHQVTQMGQEVILRCVPISNHLYFYWYRQILGQKVEFLVSFYNNEISEKSEIFDDQFSVERPDGSNFTLKIRSTKLEDSAMYFCASSELDYGYTFGSGTRLTVV.